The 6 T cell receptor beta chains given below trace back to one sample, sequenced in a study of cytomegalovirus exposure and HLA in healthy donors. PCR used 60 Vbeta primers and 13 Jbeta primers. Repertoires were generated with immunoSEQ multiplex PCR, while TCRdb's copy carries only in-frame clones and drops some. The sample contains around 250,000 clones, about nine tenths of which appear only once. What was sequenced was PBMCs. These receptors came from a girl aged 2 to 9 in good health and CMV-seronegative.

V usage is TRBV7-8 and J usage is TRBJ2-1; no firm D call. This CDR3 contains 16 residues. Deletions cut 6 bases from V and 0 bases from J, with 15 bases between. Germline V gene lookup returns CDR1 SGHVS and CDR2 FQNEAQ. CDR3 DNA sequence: TGTGCCAGCAGTAAAACCGCTCCTAGCTCCTACAATGAGCAGTTCTTC. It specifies CASSKTAPSSYNEQFF.

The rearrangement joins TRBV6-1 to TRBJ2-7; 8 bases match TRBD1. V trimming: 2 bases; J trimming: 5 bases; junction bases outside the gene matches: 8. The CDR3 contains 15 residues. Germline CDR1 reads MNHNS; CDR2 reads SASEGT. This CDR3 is CASSERGQGADEQYF. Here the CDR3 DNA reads TGTGCCAGCAGTGAACGGGGGCAGGGGGCCGACGAGCAGTACTTC.

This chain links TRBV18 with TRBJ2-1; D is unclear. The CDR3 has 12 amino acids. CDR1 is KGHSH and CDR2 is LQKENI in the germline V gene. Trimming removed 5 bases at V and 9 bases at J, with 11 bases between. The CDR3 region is CASSSPPGEQFF. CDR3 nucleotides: TGTGCCAGCTCATCCCCCCCCGGTGAGCAGTTCTTC.

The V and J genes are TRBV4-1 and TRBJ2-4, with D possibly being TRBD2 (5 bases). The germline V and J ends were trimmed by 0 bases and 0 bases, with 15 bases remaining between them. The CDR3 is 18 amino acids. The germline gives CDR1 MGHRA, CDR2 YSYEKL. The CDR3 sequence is CASSQELSGVLAKNIQYF. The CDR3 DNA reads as TGCGCCAGCAGCCAAGAGCTTTCCGGGGTACTAGCCAAAAACATTCAGTACTTC.

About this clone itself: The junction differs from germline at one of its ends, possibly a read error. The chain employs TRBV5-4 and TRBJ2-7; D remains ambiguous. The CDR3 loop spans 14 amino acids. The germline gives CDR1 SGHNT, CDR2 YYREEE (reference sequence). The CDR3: CASRLGSGSYEQYF. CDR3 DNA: TGTGCCAGCAGGTTGGGTTCCGGTTCCTACGAGCAGTACTTC.

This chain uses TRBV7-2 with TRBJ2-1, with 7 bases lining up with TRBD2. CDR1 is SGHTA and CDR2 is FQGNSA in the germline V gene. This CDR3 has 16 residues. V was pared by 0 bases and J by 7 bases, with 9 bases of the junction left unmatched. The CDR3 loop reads CASSLAKTGEGNEQFF. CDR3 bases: TGTGCCAGCAGCTTAGCGAAGACGGGGGAGGGAAATGAGCAGTTCTTC.